One and the same sample provided the 15 T cell receptor beta chains below, sequenced in a study of blood T cell repertoires in COVID-19. Method: immunoSEQ multiplex PCR; TCRdb's copy keeps in-frame clones and lacks some. The sample lists 120,000 or so clones, 90% occurring once. Sample: peripheral blood. Every receptor here comes from a man in his fifties with active COVID-19.

This rearrangement joins TRBV6-1 to TRBJ2-7; D is ambiguous. Germline V gene sequence: CDR1 MNHNS, CDR2 SASEGT. The CDR3 runs 15 residues. Trimming removed 0 bases from V and 2 bases from J, with 11 bases in between. The CDR3 spells CASSEARFPPYEQYF. The DNA for the CDR3 is TGTGCCAGCAGTGAAGCGAGGTTCCCGCCCTACGAGCAGTACTTC.

The rearrangement links TRBV3-1 (or the pseudogene TRBV3-2) to TRBJ2-2, with TRBD2 matching 7 bases. CDR3 length: 18 amino acids. Per the germline V gene, CDR1 is LGHDT and CDR2 is YNNKEL (reference sequence). V was pared by 4 bases and J by 7 bases, with 18 bases of the junction left unmatched. CDR3 DNA: TGTGCCAGCAGCCCCATTATCGTGGGAGGGCCTGTTGGCGGGGAGCTGTTTTTT. This codes for CASSPIIVGGPVGGELFF.

V is TRBV11-3 and J is TRBJ2-2; maybe TRBD2 (5 bases). This CDR3 has 15 residues. Germline V gene lookup returns CDR1 SGHNT and CDR2 YENEEA. V was trimmed by 4 bases and J by 5 bases, leaving 14 bases between them. The CDR3 is CASSSLPPGTGELFF. The CDR3 DNA reads as TGTGCCAGCAGCTCACTCCCCCCGGGGACCGGGGAGCTGTTTTTT.

The rearrangement joins TRBV24-1 to TRBJ2-2, with D hard to call. The germline V gene has CDR1 KGHDR and CDR2 SFDVKD. This CDR3 contains 12 residues. Trimming pared 5 bases from V and 5 bases from J, leaving 5 bases between. The CDR3 DNA reads as TGTGCCACCAGTGGCGAAACCGGGGAGCTGTTTTTT. It yields the protein CATSGETGELFF.

This chain uses TRBV7-8 with TRBJ1-5, with 7 bases fitting TRBD1. CDR3 length: 13 amino acids. In germline, CDR1 is SGHVS, CDR2 FQNEAQ. V lost 5 bases to trimming and J lost 4 bases; unmatched junction nucleotides: 2. The CDR3 region is CASSRDSNQPQHF. The CDR3 DNA is TGTGCCAGCAGCCGGGACAGTAATCAGCCCCAGCATTTT.

The chain recombines TRBV6-5 with TRBJ2-7; 12 bases are shared with TRBD2. CDR3 size: 15 residues. CDR1 is MNHEY and CDR2 is SVGAGI in the germline V gene. V dropped 5 bases and J dropped 2; count of bases not matched to a gene: 4. The CDR3 coding sequence is TGTGCCAGCAGTCTGACTAGCGGGGGACCCTACGAGCAGTACTTC. Translated: CASSLTSGGPYEQYF.

The V call is TRBV3-1 (or the pseudogene TRBV3-2), the J call TRBJ2-1; weak D call: TRBD1 (5 bases). Germline V gives CDR1 LGHDT, CDR2 YNNKEL (reference sequence). Trimming stripped 6 bases from V and 8 bases from J, with 26 bases between. CDR3 length equals 17 residues. The CDR3 protein is CASRQLIRVQMIDEQFF. CDR3 bases: TGTGCCAGCAGGCAACTTATCAGGGTGCAGATGATCGATGAGCAGTTCTTC.

The rearrangement uses TRBV19 and TRBJ1-1; 8 bases align to TRBD1. The CDR3 is 13 residues long. The germline gives CDR1 LNHDA, CDR2 SQIVND (reference sequence). V lost 4 bases and J lost 5; bases outside the gene matches: 3. CDR3 loop: CASSTGGRTEAFF. The CDR3, as DNA: TGTGCCAGTAGTACAGGGGGCCGGACTGAAGCTTTCTTT.

J is TRBJ2-1 and V is TRBV19; D uncertain. Germline CDR1 LNHDA, CDR2 SQIVND (reference sequence). This CDR3 is built from 11 residues. Trimming cost V 7 bases and J 6 bases, with 7 bases left between them. Written as DNA, the CDR3 is TGTGCCAGTACCTTCCTCAATGAGCAGTTCTTC. This encodes CASTFLNEQFF. The variable domain in full, with the rest retrieved from reference TRBV19 and TRBJ2-1, is DGGITQSPKYLFRKEGQNVTLSCEQNLNHDAMYWYRQDPGQGLRLIYYSQIVNDFQKGDIAEGYSVSREKKESFPLTVTSAQKNPTAFYLCASTFLNEQFFGPGTRLTVL.

The gene calls are TRBV18 and TRBJ2-2; a possible D gene is TRBD2 (5 bases). CDR1 KGHSH and CDR2 LQKENI come from the germline V gene. This CDR3 spans 15 amino acids. The V end was cut by 2 bases, the J end by 4 bases, with 11 bases between. CDR3 protein: CASSPIGSPTGELFF. The CDR3, as DNA: TGTGCCAGCTCACCAATTGGGAGCCCCACCGGGGAGCTGTTTTTT.

The V and J genes are TRBV19 and TRBJ2-5; a possible D gene is TRBD1 (6 bases). V was clipped by 5 bases and J by 5 bases, with 12 bases between them. The CDR3 is 13 amino acids. The V gene's germline CDR1 is LNHDA and CDR2 SQIVND (reference sequence). The CDR3 bases are TGTGCCAGTAGTGAGGCAGGGGCCGAGACCCAGTACTTC. Amino acids: CASSEAGAETQYF. Together with reference TRBV19 and TRBJ2-5, the CDR3 gives the full variable domain: DGGITQSPKYLFRKEGQNVTLSCEQNLNHDAMYWYRQDPGQGLRLIYYSQIVNDFQKGDIAEGYSVSREKKESFPLTVTSAQKNPTAFYLCASSEAGAETQYFGPGTRLLVL.

The rearrangement links TRBV5-1 to TRBJ2-7; D might be TRBD2 (6 bases). In germline, CDR1 is SGHRS, CDR2 YFSETQ. V lost 0 bases and J 3 bases, leaving 13 bases between the germline ends. This CDR3 is 15 amino acids long. In DNA, the CDR3 is TGCGCCAGCAGCTTGGGGTTTCGGGGGAGCTACGAGCAGTACTTC. Translation: CASSLGFRGSYEQYF. The full variable domain, with the rest looked up from reference TRBV5-1 and TRBJ2-7, is KAGVTQTPRYLIKTRGQQVTLSCSPISGHRSVSWYQQTPGQGLQFLFEYFSETQRNKGNFPGRFSGRQFSNSRSEMNVSTLELGDSALYLCASSLGFRGSYEQYFGPGTRLTVT.

This chain connects TRBV5-8 to TRBJ2-7, with D possibly TRBD1 on 5 matching bases. Trimming left V 1 base short and J 3 bases short, with 5 bases between. From germline, CDR1 is SGHTS and CDR2 YDEGEE. The CDR3 runs 12 residues. The CDR3 DNA reads as TGTGCCAGCAGCTTGAGGGGCTACGAGCAGTACTTC. Protein: CASSLRGYEQYF.

The V call is TRBV5-1, the J call TRBJ2-5, with D tentatively TRBD2 (6 bases). Trimming shortened V by 2 bases and J by 4 bases, and 12 bases separated the two germline ends. The CDR3 sequence is 14 residues long. Germline-derived CDR1 and CDR2 are SGHRS and YFSETQ. The CDR3 loop reads CASSLTAGLETQYF. The DNA for the CDR3 is TGCGCCAGCAGCTTAACAGCGGGCCTAGAGACCCAGTACTTC.

The rearrangement links TRBV19 to TRBJ2-7; TRBD1 agrees at 8 bases. V was clipped by 3 bases and J by 6 bases; unmatched bases: 4. Per the germline V gene, CDR1 is LNHDA and CDR2 is SQIVND (reference sequence). The CDR3 is made up of 13 amino acids. In DNA, the CDR3 is TGTGCCAGTAGTATGGGACAGGCTGGCGAGCAGTACTTC. This sequence encodes CASSMGQAGEQYF.